The T cell receptor (beta chain) under discussion was sequenced for a study of shared clonotypes between healthy human individuals. This clone was seen only a few times. Other nucleotide sequences in the sample specify the same CDR3. CDR3 length equals 14 residues. V was pared by 5 bases and J by 3 bases, with 5 bases of the junction left unmatched. In germline, CDR1 is SGHVS, CDR2 FNYEAQ. Assay: immunoSEQ multiplex PCR; the TCRdb copy retains only in-frame clones and omits some. This sample has 950,000 to 1,100,000 clones, with roughly 75% found just once. Every contributor of samples was a Caucasian grown-up residing in Nashville, Tennessee.

Specimen: memory CD4+ T cells sorted from blood. Subset defined: CD45RA-negative fraction. This rearrangement joins TRBV7-6 to TRBJ2-5, with 8 bases lining up with TRBD2. The sequence derives from a man younger than 35 in good health. CDR3 sequence reads: CASSVRGGEETQYF. The CDR3 DNA sequence: TGTGCCAGCAGCGTCCGGGGGGGGGAAGAGACCCAGTACTTC.